This TCR beta chain was found in a study of blood T cell repertoires in COVID-19. Study at large: Italy, Spain and the United States were the sources of the convalescent and acute COVID-19 samples. T cells, B-cell-depleted T cells, or PBMCs supplied cDNA or gDNA.

In the study's own analysis: Reference gene primer amplification yielded estimated nucleated cell counts. Measured with immunoSEQ multiplex PCR; TCRdb has only the in-frame clones, and not every one. Clone size and the V and J calls come from that table; the DNA yielded D and trimming. The data contain 100,000 to 150,000 clones, approximately 84% of them singletons. The germline gives CDR1 LGHNT, CDR2 FRNRAP. The ends were cut back, 7 bases at V and 4 bases at J, with 20 bases in the middle. The CDR3 is 16 amino acids. This sequence joins TRBV12-5 and TRBJ1-5; maybe TRBD1 (5 bases). The specimen was peripheral blood. This clonotype originated in a woman of 80 years or more with acute or convalescent COVID-19. CDR3 loop: CASAQSGAGENQPQHF. The CDR3 nucleotides read TGTGCTAGTGCCCAGTCCGGGGCGGGGGAGAATCAGCCCCAGCATTTT.